The 20 T cell receptor beta chains below all came from one sample that was sequenced in a study of blood T cell repertoires in COVID-19. Produced via immunoSEQ multiplex PCR; TCRdb's table is partial and in-frame only. Among some 330,000 clones, over 80% were seen once, and the ten largest hold less than 6%. The sequenced sample consisted of PBMCs or T cells enriched from blood (not recorded which). The receptors were gathered from a woman aged 50 to 60 who had recovered from COVID-19.

V and J are TRBV6-5 and TRBJ1-2, with 7 bases identical to TRBD1. There are 13 residues in the CDR3. Germline V gene data show CDR1 as MNHEY and CDR2 as SVGAGI. The ends lost 7 bases at V and 1 base at J; junction bases unmatched: 3. CDR3 DNA sequence: TGTGCCAGCACAAGACAGGGTAACTATGGCTACACCTTC. Its protein is CASTRQGNYGYTF.

The V and J genes are TRBV3-1 (or the pseudogene TRBV3-2) and TRBJ2-6; 10 positions match TRBD2. The trim removed 2 bases at V and 4 bases at J, leaving 8 bases unmatched. The CDR3 contains 18 residues. Germline CDR1 and CDR2: LGHDT and YNNKEL (reference sequence). The CDR3 region is CASSQFTSGNPGANVLTF. CDR3 DNA: TGTGCCAGCAGCCAATTTACTAGCGGGAACCCCGGGGCCAACGTCCTGACTTTC.

J is TRBJ1-1 and V is TRBV6-5; TRBD1 aligns across 11 bases. The CDR3 covers 15 residues. The J segment lost 3 bases and the V segment lost 1 base, leaving 1 base of the junction unmatched. Germline V lookup: CDR1 MNHEY, CDR2 SVGAGI. The CDR3 reads CASSYLGQGDTEAFF. As DNA, the CDR3 is TGTGCCAGCAGTTACTTGGGACAGGGGGACACTGAAGCTTTCTTT.

The chain uses TRBV7-3 and TRBJ2-1; the D gene is possibly TRBD2 (6 bases). V shed 2 bases and J shed 5 bases, with 7 bases lying between them. Per the germline V gene, CDR1 is SGHTA and CDR2 is FQGTGA. The CDR3 is 13 residues long. CDR3 nucleotides: TGTGCCAGCAGCTTATGGGGGGACAATGAGCAGTTCTTC. Translating it yields CASSLWGDNEQFF.

This sequence joins TRBV11-3 and TRBJ2-5; 12 positions match TRBD1. The CDR3 is made up of 18 amino acids. The V and J ends lost 4 bases and 2 bases, in that order; junction bases with no gene match: 11. Per the germline V gene, CDR1 is SGHNT and CDR2 is YENEEA. The DNA for the CDR3 is TGTGCCAGCAGCTACCCGGGGGACAGGGGGCTGAGGCAAGAGACCCAGTACTTC. It is translated as CASSYPGDRGLRQETQYF.

This sequence joins TRBV6-5 and TRBJ1-5; unclear D gene. The germline V and J ends were trimmed by 8 bases and 0 bases, with 11 bases remaining between them. Germline loops: CDR1 MNHEY, CDR2 SVGAGI. This CDR3 spans 14 amino acids. The CDR3 DNA follows: TGTGCCAGCCGGGGAGGGAATAGCAATCAGCCCCAGCATTTT. Protein product: CASRGGNSNQPQHF.

The V gene is TRBV27, the J gene TRBJ1-2; the D gene is possibly TRBD1 (5 bases). Between the trimmed V and J ends, which lost 0 bases and 4 bases, there was a span of 12 bases. The CDR3 covers 15 residues. Per the germline V gene, CDR1 is MNHEY and CDR2 is SMNVEV (reference sequence). The CDR3 loop reads CASSLSLQGGYGYTF. The CDR3 nucleotides read TGTGCCAGCAGTTTATCATTGCAGGGAGGCTATGGCTACACCTTC.

V usage is TRBV7-8 and J usage is TRBJ2-3; 13 bases are a match to TRBD2. Germline CDR1 and CDR2: SGHVS and FQNEAQ. The length of the CDR3 is 17 residues. J lost 2 bases, V lost 5 bases, and 7 bases had no gene match. CDR3 sequence (DNA): TGTGCCAGCAGCCTCGGGACTAGCGGGACTTACACAGATACGCAGTATTTT. Amino acids: CASSLGTSGTYTDTQYF.

The V and J genes are TRBV3-1 (or the pseudogene TRBV3-2) and TRBJ2-1, with TRBD2 identical over 11 bases. Germline lookup yields CDR1 LGHDT and CDR2 YNNKEL (reference sequence). CDR3 length: 14 residues. After removal of 8 bases from V and 6 bases from J, the junction contained 6 bases not matched to a gene. CDR3 sequence (DNA): TGTGCCAGCGGAATTAGCGGGAGGGCCAATGAGCAGTTCTTC. Translated, it gives CASGISGRANEQFF.

The V call is TRBV10-3, the J call TRBJ1-1, with 8 positions matching TRBD1. There are 14 residues in the CDR3. Germline V gene sequence: CDR1 ENHRY, CDR2 SYGVKD. Trimming at V came to 6 bases and at J to 7 bases, leaving 10 bases not matched to a gene. The CDR3 loop reads CAISGTGGTVEAFF. The CDR3 DNA sequence: TGTGCCATCAGCGGAACAGGGGGAACCGTTGAAGCTTTCTTT.

The V gene is TRBV27, the J gene TRBJ1-1; D ambiguous. The ends were cut back, 0 bases at V and 1 base at J, with 9 bases in the middle. CDR3 length: 15 residues. Per germline, CDR1 MNHEY and CDR2 SMNVEV (reference sequence). The DNA for the CDR3 is TGTGCCAGCAGTTTATCGGCGGATAAGAACACTGAAGCTTTCTTT. Amino acids: CASSLSADKNTEAFF.

This clone was observed a handful of times. Additional DNA sequences in this sample encode the identical CDR3. The J gene is TRBJ2-6, the V gene TRBV5-1, with D possibly being TRBD2 (6 bases). V was cut by 0 bases and J by 0 bases, with 7 bases left in between. Germline V CDR1 and CDR2: SGHRS, YFSETQ. The CDR3 extends over 16 amino acids. Here the CDR3 reads CASSLVGGSGANVLTF. As DNA, the CDR3 is TGCGCCAGCAGCTTGGTCGGGGGCTCTGGGGCCAACGTCCTGACTTTC.

J is TRBJ1-1 and V is TRBV7-6, with 8 bases lining up with TRBD1. Germline V lookup: CDR1 SGHVS, CDR2 FNYEAQ. The CDR3 sequence is 17 residues long. After removal of 5 bases from V and 4 bases from J, the junction contained 15 bases not matched to a gene. The CDR3 is CASSPDTGGFGGTEAFF. In nucleotides, the CDR3 is TGTGCCAGCAGCCCAGACACAGGGGGATTCGGCGGCACTGAAGCTTTCTTT.

This clone was observed many times. J is TRBJ2-3 and V is TRBV9; 9 bases align to TRBD1. The V segment lost 2 bases and the J segment 5 bases; nucleotides outside the gene matches: 6. This CDR3 has 15 amino acids. Germline CDR1 SGDLS, CDR2 YYNGEE. Here the CDR3 DNA reads TGTGCCAGCAGCGTGCGGACAGGGGAAGGAGATACGCAGTATTTT. Translation gives CASSVRTGEGDTQYF.

CDR3 sequence (DNA): TGCAGCGTCCATGGACAGATGAACACTGAAGCTTTCTTT. It specifies CSVHGQMNTEAFF. The chain links TRBV29-1 to TRBJ1-1; D perhaps matches TRBD1 (6 bases). The CDR3 is made up of 13 amino acids. CDR1 SQVTM and CDR2 ANQGSEA come from the germline V gene. V was trimmed by 6 bases and J by 0 bases, leaving 11 bases between them.

This chain connects TRBV6-5 to TRBJ2-3; the match to TRBD2 covers 10 bases. V lost 6 bases to trimming and J lost 0 bases; unmatched junction nucleotides: 3. This CDR3 is 15 amino acids long. Germline values: CDR1 MNHEY, CDR2 SVGAGI. The CDR3 DNA reads as TGTGCCAGCAGGCTAGCGGGAGTTAGCACAGATACGCAGTATTTT. Amino acids: CASRLAGVSTDTQYF.

This sequence joins TRBV4-3 and TRBJ1-3, with D uncertain. CDR3 length: 21 amino acids. V shed 0 bases and J shed 2 bases, with 26 bases lying between them. Germline CDR1 reads LGHNA; CDR2 reads YSLEER. The chain's CDR3 is CASSQDVVGRQTFETGNTIYF. The CDR3 DNA follows: TGCGCCAGCAGCCAAGATGTAGTCGGCCGGCAGACATTCGAGACTGGAAACACCATATATTTT.

J is TRBJ1-1 and V is TRBV4-3; a weak D match, TRBD1 (6 bases). Trimming removed 1 base from V and 9 bases from J, with 15 bases in between. The V gene's germline CDR1 is LGHNA and CDR2 YSLEER. This CDR3 contains 14 residues. The chain's CDR3 is CASSQVLGRGQAFF. CDR3 DNA: TGCGCCAGCAGCCAAGTTTTAGGCAGGGGACAAGCTTTCTTT.

The CDR3, as DNA: TGTGCCAGCGAGAGGGAAATCCACGAGCAGTACTTC. This sequence encodes CASEREIHEQYF. The V and J genes are TRBV25-1 and TRBJ2-7, with D possibly being TRBD2 (5 bases). Germline V gives CDR1 MGHDK, CDR2 SYGVNS. Trimming pared 8 bases from V and 5 bases from J, leaving 13 bases between. The CDR3 covers 12 residues.

The V gene is TRBV18, the J gene TRBJ2-6; D unresolved. The germline gives CDR1 KGHSH, CDR2 LQKENI. The length of the CDR3 is 14 residues. Deletions cut 0 bases from V and 4 bases from J, with 4 bases between. This chain's CDR3 is CASSPPAGANVLTF. The DNA of the CDR3 is TGTGCCAGCTCACCACCGGCAGGGGCCAACGTCCTGACTTTC.